The TCR beta chain under discussion was sequenced for a study of blood T cell repertoires in COVID-19 (dated by TCRdb to 2018 to 2020). In the study overall: Samples covering the acute and convalescent phases of COVID-19 were provided by collaborators in the United States, Italy and Spain. The prospective study material was composed of cDNA or gDNA derived from T cells, B-cell-depleted T cells, or PBMCs. The dataset comprised deeply sampled blood TCRbeta repertoires from subjects exposed to, actively infected with, or recovered from COVID-19. The repertoires were made available in a free public database intended to serve as a resource for research on the immune response to SARS-CoV-2. Samples came from the ongoing ImmuneRACE study (first 160 participants) plus 1,254 subjects from 6 global collaborators. Nearly every sample came with metadata listing a de-identified subject ID, COVID-19 status, age in years and sex. Where available, HLA class I and class II types were obtained from metadata supplied by the sample provider rather than from assay-based typing.

The cysteine opens and the phenylalanine closes a CDR3 of 13 amino acids. The DNA shown is the 39-base CDR3, in frame from base 1. The junction carries 12 bases between V and J, which are trimmed by 6 bases and 4 bases respectively. Notes on this clone: Its cognate antigen has yet to be identified. The sample holds no much larger clone one base away, and base qualities are not on file. The same CDR3 arises from other DNA sequences in this sample as well.

Another Seattle source contributed samples from volunteer blood donors who had recovered from COVID-19. The collaborating institutions used their own protocols to collect whole blood in K2EDTA tubes. Collaborator samples were shipped for TCRbeta analysis as frozen whole blood, isolated PBMCs, or DNA extracted from either sample type. General conclusions and limits of the study: The quantity of clinical and demographic metadata differed by source and by participant and was supplied without curation.

TCRbeta CDR3 regions were amplified from genomic DNA by means of the immunoSEQ Assay, a bias-controlled multiplex PCR. The authors' pipeline ran thus. The number of nucleated cells in each sample was estimated from the amplification of reference gene primers within the assay. Sequence reads were collapsed and filtered to measure the absolute abundance of every unique TCRbeta CDR3 rearrangement. For each sample, productive Simpson clonality was calculated by taking the square root of Simpson's diversity index across productive rearrangements. TCRdb re-hosts the immuneACCESS table, in-frame sequences only. Its copies lack some clones; in the studies checked, an unresolved V gene accounts for under half of them, and the cause for the rest is not known. That table furnishes V, J and clone size, whereas the DNA furnished D and trimming. Counted in this sample were 300,000 to 350,000 clones; about 90% of them appeared once. Under 3.5% of the sample belongs to the ten largest clones.

This receptor was identified in a woman aged 18-29 years who had recovered from COVID-19. The sequenced material came from peripheral blood. The chain links TRBV12-3 or TRBV12-4 with TRBJ1-2, with no D gene named confidently. The sequenced DNA: TGTGCCAGCAGCCCCGAGGGAGGCTATGGCTACACCTTC. Its coded protein is CASSPEGGYGYTF.